Included here is one T cell receptor beta chain sequence, with context. V gave up 4 bases and J gave up 0 bases, with 13 bases separating them. The CDR3 extends over 16 amino acids. From germline, CDR1 is SGDLS and CDR2 YYNGEE. In the source study's methods: From reference gene primer amplification, estimates of nucleated cell counts were derived. Produced via immunoSEQ multiplex PCR; TCRdb's table is partial and in-frame only. V, J and clone size derive from that table, while D and trimming were established from the DNA sequence. The data hold under 150,000 clones, with approximately 81% observed a single time. The source of the sample is a study of blood T cell repertoires in COVID-19. As for the study in general: Researchers got acute and convalescent COVID-19 samples from the United States, Italy and Spain. The analysed material was cDNA or gDNA that came from T cells, B-cell-depleted T cells, or PBMCs.

The specimen was peripheral blood. This TCR was sampled from a man aged 35-49 years with acute or convalescent COVID-19. This chain joins TRBV9 and TRBJ2-2; a possible D gene is TRBD1 (6 bases). The CDR3 protein is CASSPSGQPNTGELFF. DNA for the CDR3: TGTGCCAGCAGCCCATCGGGACAACCGAACACCGGGGAGCTGTTTTTT.